This T cell receptor beta chain stems from a study of cytomegalovirus exposure and HLA in healthy donors. This clone was found a few times. Its specificity is not known. Study conclusions and caveats: Relative to equally common others, HLA-associated TCR beta chains showed greater clonal expansion in a later analysis. In a later analysis, DRB1 alleles had the most associated TCRs; HLA-C alleles the fewest. Both high specificity and high sensitivity reportedly marked the classifier's diagnosis of cytomegalovirus status.

The PCR had 60 Vbeta and 13 Jbeta primers. Sequencing was performed with immunoSEQ multiplex PCR; in TCRdb, only in-frame clones are kept and a portion is missing. The sample carries 90,000 to 120,000 clones, 65% to 85% recorded once. The V segment lost 4 bases and the J segment 6 bases; nucleotides outside the gene matches: 10. Germline V CDR1 and CDR2: SGHNT, YYREEE (reference sequence). The CDR3 consists of 15 residues. Source material: PBMCs. This clonotype was obtained from a man aged 25 to 45 in good health and CMV-seronegative. The V gene is TRBV5-4, the J gene TRBJ2-1; 7 bases are shared with TRBD2. The CDR3 sequence: CASSRREFPFNEQFF. The CDR3 DNA follows: TGTGCCAGCAGCCGGCGGGAGTTCCCCTTCAATGAGCAGTTCTTC.